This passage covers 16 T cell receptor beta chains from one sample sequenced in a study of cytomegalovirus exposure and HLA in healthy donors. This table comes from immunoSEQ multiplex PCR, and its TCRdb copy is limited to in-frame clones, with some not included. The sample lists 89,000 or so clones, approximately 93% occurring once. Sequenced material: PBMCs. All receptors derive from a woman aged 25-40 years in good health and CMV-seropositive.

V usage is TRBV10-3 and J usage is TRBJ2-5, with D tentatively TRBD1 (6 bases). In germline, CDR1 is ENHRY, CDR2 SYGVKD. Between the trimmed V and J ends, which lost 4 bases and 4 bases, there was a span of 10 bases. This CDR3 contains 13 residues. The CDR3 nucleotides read TGTGCCATCAGTGGGGGGCTTACAGAGACCCAGTACTTC. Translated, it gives CAISGGLTETQYF.

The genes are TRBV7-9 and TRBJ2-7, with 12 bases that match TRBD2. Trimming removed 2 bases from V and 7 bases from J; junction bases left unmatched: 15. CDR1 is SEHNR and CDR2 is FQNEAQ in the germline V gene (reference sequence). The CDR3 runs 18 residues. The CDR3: CASSLLSSGRLAGVEQYF. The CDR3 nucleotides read TGTGCCAGCAGCTTACTTTCCTCGGGGAGACTAGCGGGAGTTGAGCAGTACTTC.

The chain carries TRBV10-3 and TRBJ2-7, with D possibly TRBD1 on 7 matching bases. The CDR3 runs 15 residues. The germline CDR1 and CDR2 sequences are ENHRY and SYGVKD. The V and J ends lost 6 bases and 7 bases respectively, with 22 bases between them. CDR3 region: CAISPSTAGGREQYF. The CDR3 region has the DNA TGTGCCATCAGCCCTTCGACTGCAGGGGGGCGTGAGCAGTACTTC.

CDR3 bases: TGTGCCAGCACCTATGGAGCTGGCTATGGCTACACCTTC. Amino acids: CASTYGAGYGYTF. This chain uses TRBV28 with TRBJ1-2, with D unresolved. The CDR3 contains 13 residues. The V gene lost 7 bases and the J gene lost 4 bases, with 13 bases spanning the gap. Germline V gene sequence: CDR1 MDHEN, CDR2 SYDVKM.

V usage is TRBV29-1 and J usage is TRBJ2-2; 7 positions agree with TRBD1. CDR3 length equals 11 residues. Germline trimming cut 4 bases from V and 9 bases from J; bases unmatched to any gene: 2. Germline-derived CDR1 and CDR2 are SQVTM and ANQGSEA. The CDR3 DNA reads TGCAGCGTTGGACAGGGCCGGGAGCTGTTTTTT. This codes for CSVGQGRELFF.

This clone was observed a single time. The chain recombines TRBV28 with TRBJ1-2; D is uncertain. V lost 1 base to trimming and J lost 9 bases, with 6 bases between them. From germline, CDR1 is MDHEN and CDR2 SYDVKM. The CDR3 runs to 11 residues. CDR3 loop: CASSLSVSYTF. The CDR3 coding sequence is TGTGCCAGCAGTTTATCCGTAAGCTACACCTTC.

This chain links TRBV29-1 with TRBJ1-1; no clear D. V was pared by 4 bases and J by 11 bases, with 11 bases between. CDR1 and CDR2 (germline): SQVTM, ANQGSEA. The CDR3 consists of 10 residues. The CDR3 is CSVGGGGAFF. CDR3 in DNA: TGCAGCGTTGGTGGCGGTGGGGCTTTCTTT. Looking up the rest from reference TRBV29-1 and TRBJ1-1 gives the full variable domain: SAVISQKPSRDICQRGTSLTIQCQVDSQVTMMFWYRQQPGQSLTLIATANQGSEATYESGFVIDKFPISRPNLTFSTLTVSNMSPEDSSIYLCSVGGGGAFFGQGTRLTVV.

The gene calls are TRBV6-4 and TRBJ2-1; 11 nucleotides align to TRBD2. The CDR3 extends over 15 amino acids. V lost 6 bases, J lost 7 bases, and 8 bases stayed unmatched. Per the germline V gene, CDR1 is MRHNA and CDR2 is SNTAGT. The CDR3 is CASSVLAGVGNEQFF. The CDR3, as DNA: TGTGCCAGCAGCGTACTAGCGGGAGTAGGGAATGAGCAGTTCTTC.

Here the CDR3 reads CASSDSGRTGELFF. In DNA, the CDR3 is TGCGCCAGCAGTGACAGCGGGAGGACCGGGGAGCTGTTTTTT. V is TRBV10-2 and J is TRBJ2-2; 9 bases are shared with TRBD2. The V and J ends lost 3 bases and 5 bases, in that order; junction bases with no gene match: 1. This CDR3 comprises 14 residues. From germline, CDR1 is WSHSY and CDR2 SAAADI.

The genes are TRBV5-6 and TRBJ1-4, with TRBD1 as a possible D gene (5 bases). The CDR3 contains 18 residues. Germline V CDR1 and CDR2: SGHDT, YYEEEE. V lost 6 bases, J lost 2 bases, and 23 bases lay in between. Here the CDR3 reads CASNTISGGRSTNEKLFF. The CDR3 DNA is TGTGCCAGCAACACTATCTCCGGGGGGAGATCCACTAATGAAAAACTGTTTTTT. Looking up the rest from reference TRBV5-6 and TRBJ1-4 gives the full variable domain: DAGVTQSPTHLIKTRGQQVTLRCSPKSGHDTVSWYQQALGQGPQFIFQYYEEEERQRGNFPDRFSGHQFPNYSSELNVNALLLGDSALYLCASNTISGGRSTNEKLFFGSGTQLSVL.

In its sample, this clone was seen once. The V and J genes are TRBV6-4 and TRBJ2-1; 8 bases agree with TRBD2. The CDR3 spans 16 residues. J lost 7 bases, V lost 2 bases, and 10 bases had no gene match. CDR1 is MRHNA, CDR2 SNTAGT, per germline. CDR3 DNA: TGTGCCAGCAGTGACCCTTCCAGCGGGAGCAAGAATGAGCAGTTCTTC. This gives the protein CASSDPSSGSKNEQFF.

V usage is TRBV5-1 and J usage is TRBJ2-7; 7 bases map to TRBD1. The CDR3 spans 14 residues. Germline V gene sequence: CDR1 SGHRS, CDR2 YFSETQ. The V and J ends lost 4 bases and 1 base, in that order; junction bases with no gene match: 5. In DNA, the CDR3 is TGCGCCAGCAGCCCCAGGGACAGATCCTACGAGCAGTACTTC. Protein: CASSPRDRSYEQYF. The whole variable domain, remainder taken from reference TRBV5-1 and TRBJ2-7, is KAGVTQTPRYLIKTRGQQVTLSCSPISGHRSVSWYQQTPGQGLQFLFEYFSETQRNKGNFPGRFSGRQFSNSRSEMNVSTLELGDSALYLCASSPRDRSYEQYFGPGTRLTVT.

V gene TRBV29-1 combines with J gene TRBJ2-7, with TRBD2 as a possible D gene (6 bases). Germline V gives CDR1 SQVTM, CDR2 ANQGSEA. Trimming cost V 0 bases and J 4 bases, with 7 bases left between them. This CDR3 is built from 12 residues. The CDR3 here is CSVEEAGYEQYF. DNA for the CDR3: TGCAGCGTTGAAGAGGCGGGGTACGAGCAGTACTTC.

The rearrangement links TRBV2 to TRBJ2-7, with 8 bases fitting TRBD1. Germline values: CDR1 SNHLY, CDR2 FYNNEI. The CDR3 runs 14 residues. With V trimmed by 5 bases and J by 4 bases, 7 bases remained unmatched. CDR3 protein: CASSPRQGRYEQYF. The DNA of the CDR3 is TGTGCCAGCAGTCCGAGACAGGGGAGGTACGAGCAGTACTTC.

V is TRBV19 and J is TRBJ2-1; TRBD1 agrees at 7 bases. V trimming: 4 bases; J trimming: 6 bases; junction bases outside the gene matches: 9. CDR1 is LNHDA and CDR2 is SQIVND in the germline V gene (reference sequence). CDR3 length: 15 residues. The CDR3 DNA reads TGTGCCAGTAGTAATGGACAGGTGGCCGGCAATGAGCAGTTCTTC. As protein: CASSNGQVAGNEQFF.

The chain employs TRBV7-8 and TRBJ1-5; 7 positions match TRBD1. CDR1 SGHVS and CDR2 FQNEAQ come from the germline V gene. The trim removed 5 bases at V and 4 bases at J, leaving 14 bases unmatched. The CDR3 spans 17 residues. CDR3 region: CASSRGVGGFWNQPQHF. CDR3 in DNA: TGTGCCAGCAGCCGCGGGGTAGGGGGCTTCTGGAATCAGCCCCAGCATTTT.